Shown below are 10 T cell receptor beta chains from a single sample sequenced in a study of blood T cell repertoires in COVID-19. Sequencing was performed with immunoSEQ multiplex PCR; in TCRdb, only in-frame clones are kept and a portion is missing. This sample carries more than 200,000 clones, 65% to 85% of them seen once, and the ten largest clones take more than 6.5%. The sequencing input was peripheral blood. These receptors came from a man aged 35 to 55 with active or convalescent COVID-19.

This chain connects TRBV3-1 (or the pseudogene TRBV3-2) to TRBJ1-3; the D is unclear. Between the trimmed V and J ends, which lost 1 base and 0 bases, there was a span of 7 bases. The CDR3 length is 15 residues. Germline CDR1 is LGHDT and CDR2 is YNNKEL (reference sequence). The CDR3 sequence: CASSQVESSGNTIYF. The DNA of the CDR3 is TGTGCCAGCAGCCAAGTGGAGAGCTCTGGAAACACCATATATTTT.

J is TRBJ1-3 and V is TRBV25-1; D call uncertain. Per germline, CDR1 MGHDK and CDR2 SYGVNS. Between the trimmed V and J ends, which lost 6 bases and 5 bases, there was a span of 8 bases. CDR3 length: 12 residues. As DNA, the CDR3 is TGTGCCAGCAGGTCGGAGCGAAACACCATATATTTT. Amino acids: CASRSERNTIYF.

This chain joins TRBV27 and TRBJ1-5; 10 bases are a match to TRBD1. This CDR3 is 16 amino acids long. Germline CDR1 MNHEY, CDR2 SMNVEV (reference sequence). The V and J ends lost 5 bases and 1 base, in that order; junction bases with no gene match: 5. CDR3 coding DNA: TGTGCCAGCAGTCCACGACAGGGGGCAAGCAATCAGCCCCAGCATTTT. Protein: CASSPRQGASNQPQHF.

The chain combines TRBV5-8 with TRBJ1-2; 8 positions agree with TRBD1. The CDR3 length is 15 residues. The V gene end was trimmed by 2 bases and the J gene end by 2 bases; junction bases not matched to a gene: 5. The germline V gene has CDR1 SGHTS and CDR2 YDEGEE. CDR3 nucleotide sequence: TGTGCCAGCAGCTTAAAGACAGGGGTAAACTATGGCTACACCTTC. Its translation: CASSLKTGVNYGYTF. Based on the CDR3 plus reference TRBV5-8 and TRBJ1-2, the full variable domain is EAGVTQSPTHLIKTRGQQATLRCSPISGHTSVYWYQQALGLGLQFLLWYDEGEERNRGNFPPRFSGRQFPNYSSELNVNALELEDSALYLCASSLKTGVNYGYTFGSGTRLTVV.

The chain uses TRBV4-1 and TRBJ1-1; no firm D call. The CDR3 contains 13 residues. The V gene lost 0 bases and the J gene lost 8 bases, with 10 bases spanning the gap. CDR1 and CDR2 (germline): MGHRA, YSYEKL. In DNA, the CDR3 is TGCGCCAGCAGCCAAGATAGAGAGTCGGAAGCTTTCTTT. Translated, it gives CASSQDRESEAFF.

This sequence joins TRBV2 and TRBJ1-1, with D unclear. The V gene's germline CDR1 is SNHLY and CDR2 FYNNEI. The CDR3 is 13 residues long. V was clipped by 10 bases and J by 2 bases, with 14 bases between them. The CDR3 nucleotides read TGTGCCACCAACAGTGATTTCAACACTGAAGCTTTCTTT. As protein: CATNSDFNTEAFF.

The chain combines TRBV12-5 with TRBJ2-1; 10 bases match TRBD2. The CDR3 totals 16 residues. Germline CDR1 LGHNT, CDR2 FRNRAP. The V segment lost 3 bases and the J segment 4 bases; nucleotides outside the gene matches: 6. Here the CDR3 DNA reads TGTGCTAGTGGTTTTCTAGCGGGAGAGGCGTACAATGAGCAGTTCTTC. This encodes CASGFLAGEAYNEQFF.

The chain carries TRBV7-3 and TRBJ2-5; TRBD1 aligns across 9 bases. The CDR3 is 16 residues long. The V segment lost 1 base and the J segment 5 bases; nucleotides outside the gene matches: 8. Germline lookup yields CDR1 SGHTA and CDR2 FQGTGA. CDR3 DNA: TGTGCCAGCAGCTTAAAACGGACAGGGGAAGGGGAGACCCAGTACTTC. Translating it yields CASSLKRTGEGETQYF.

This sequence joins TRBV19 and TRBJ1-1; D uncertain. The CDR3 runs to 12 residues. In germline, CDR1 is LNHDA, CDR2 SQIVND (reference sequence). V gave up 7 bases and J gave up 1 base, with 7 bases separating them. The CDR3 bases are TGTGCCAGTACTCGAGGGAACACTGAAGCTTTCTTT. It translates to CASTRGNTEAFF.

V gene TRBV6-2 or TRBV6-3 combines with J gene TRBJ1-1; D may be TRBD1 (6 bases). The CDR3 is 17 amino acids. Trimming left V 4 bases short and J 2 bases short, with 20 bases between. The germline V gene has CDR1 MNHEY and CDR2 SVGEGT. The DNA of the CDR3 is TGTGCCAGCAGTTTTCCCCTGAGGACAGTGCTTAACACTGAAGCTTTCTTT. As protein: CASSFPLRTVLNTEAFF.